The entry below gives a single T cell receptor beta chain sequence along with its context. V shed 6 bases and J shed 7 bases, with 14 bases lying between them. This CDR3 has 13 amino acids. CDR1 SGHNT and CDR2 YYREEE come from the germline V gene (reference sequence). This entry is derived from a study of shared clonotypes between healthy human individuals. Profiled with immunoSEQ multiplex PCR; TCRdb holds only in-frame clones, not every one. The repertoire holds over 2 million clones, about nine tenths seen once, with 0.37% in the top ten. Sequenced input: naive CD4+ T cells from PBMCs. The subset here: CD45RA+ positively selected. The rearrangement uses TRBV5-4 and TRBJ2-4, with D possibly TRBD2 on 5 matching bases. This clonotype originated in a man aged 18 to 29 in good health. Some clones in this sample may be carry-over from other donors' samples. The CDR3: CASTGTGSNIQYF. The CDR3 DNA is TGTGCCAGCACGGGAACGGGAAGCAACATTCAGTACTTC. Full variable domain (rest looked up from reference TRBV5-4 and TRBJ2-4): ETGVTQSPTHLIKTRGQQVTLRCSSQSGHNTVSWYQQALGQGPQFIFQYYREEENGRGNFPPRFSGLQFPNYSSELNVNALELDDSALYLCASTGTGSNIQYFGAGTRLSVL.